The 31 T cell receptor beta chains below all came from one sample that was sequenced in a study of identical twins. TCRdb used MiXCR to reprocess the 5' RACE reads, holding one entry per CDR3 protein. In the table there are around 480,000 distinct CDR3 sequences, 13% to 15% of which are singletons. This same sample was also taken into another study, of yellow fever vaccine responses in identical twins.

Sequenced input: CD4+ T cells sorted from blood. The receptor source for this set is a woman between 18 and 30 years old in good health.

The chain employs TRBV4-1 and TRBJ1-6; D gene uncertain. The CDR3 contains 15 residues. V lost 2 bases to trimming and J lost 8 bases, with 13 bases between them. The germline V gene has CDR1 MGHRA and CDR2 YSYEKL. CDR3 in DNA: TGCGCCAGCAGCCAACCAAGCCTTGTTGATTCACCCCTCCACTTT. This codes for CASSQPSLVDSPLHF.

This clonotype has more than one count but fewer than ten. This chain uses TRBV12-3 or TRBV12-4 with TRBJ2-7; 7 bases are shared with TRBD1. V was clipped by 5 bases and J by 0 bases; unmatched bases: 7. This CDR3 is built from 15 residues. The CDR3: CASSVRQGYSYEQYF. CDR3 nucleotides: TGTGCCAGCAGTGTAAGACAGGGTTACTCCTACGAGCAGTACTTC.

The V gene is TRBV20-1, the J gene TRBJ2-4; 8 bases line up with TRBD1. V was clipped by 5 bases and J by 3 bases; unmatched bases: 6. CDR3 length equals 14 residues. Germline V gene data show CDR1 as DFQATT and CDR2 as SNEGSKA (reference sequence). The CDR3 nucleotides are TGCAGTGCTGGACAGGGCTCCCTCAAAAACATTCAGTACTTC. Residues: CSAGQGSLKNIQYF.

This chain joins TRBV6-5 and TRBJ2-2; D is ambiguous. CDR1 and CDR2 from the germline V gene are MNHEY and SVGAGI. CDR3 length: 14 amino acids. The germline V and J ends were trimmed by 3 bases and 2 bases, with 7 bases remaining between them. This CDR3 reads CASSYFPNTGELFF. The CDR3 DNA follows: TGTGCCAGCAGTTATTTCCCCAACACCGGGGAGCTGTTTTTT.

The genes are TRBV3-1 and TRBJ2-7; D is uncertain. The V gene's germline CDR1 is LGHDT and CDR2 YNNKEL (reference sequence). Trimming shortened V by 2 bases and J by 7 bases, and 18 bases separated the two germline ends. The CDR3 covers 15 residues. CDR3 residues: CASSQTTILKREQYF. As DNA, the CDR3 is TGTGCCAGCAGCCAAACTACCATACTAAAGAGGGAGCAGTACTTC.

In this sample, this clonotype turned up a few times. The chain couples TRBV9 to TRBJ2-3; the D is unclear. This CDR3 has 15 amino acids. V shed 2 bases and J shed 1 base, with 11 bases lying between them. Germline V gene data show CDR1 as SGDLS and CDR2 as YYNGEE. As DNA, the CDR3 is TGTGCCAGCAGCGTGGAATCGCTAGGCACAGATACGCAGTATTTT. It is translated as CASSVESLGTDTQYF.

The chain joins TRBV2 to TRBJ1-3; 7 bases align to TRBD1. Germline V gene sequence: CDR1 SNHLY, CDR2 FYNNEI. V lost 7 bases to trimming and J lost 2 bases; unmatched junction nucleotides: 8. CDR3 length: 15 residues. The CDR3 loop reads CASNPTGATGNTIYF. In nucleotides, the CDR3 is TGTGCCAGCAACCCAACAGGGGCGACTGGAAACACCATATATTTT.

This chain connects TRBV5-1 to TRBJ2-3, with D perhaps matching TRBD1 (5 bases). The CDR3 sequence is 16 residues long. V was shortened by 4 bases and J by 5 bases, with 20 bases between the two germline ends. CDR1 is SGHRS, CDR2 YFSETQ, per germline. The CDR3: CASSTRGPGKIDTQYF. The CDR3 DNA sequence: TGCGCCAGCAGCACACGAGGACCAGGGAAGATAGATACGCAGTATTTT.

This clonotype was found a few times. This chain uses TRBV5-4 with TRBJ2-2; 7 positions agree with TRBD2. This CDR3 comprises 14 residues. Germline V gene lookup returns CDR1 SGHNT and CDR2 YYREEE (reference sequence). V lost 4 bases and J lost 3; bases outside the gene matches: 3. The chain's CDR3 is CASSGGVDTGELFF. CDR3 DNA sequence: TGTGCCAGCAGCGGGGGGGTGGACACCGGGGAGCTGTTTTTT.

The chain has TRBV24-1 and TRBJ2-3; 9 nucleotides agree with TRBD1. The CDR3 has 19 amino acids. Germline V gives CDR1 KGHDR, CDR2 SFDVKD. The junction had 18 bases not matched to a gene; V was cut back by 9 bases and J by 0 bases. This CDR3 is CATGRGGDRAPSSTDTQYF. CDR3 in DNA: TGTGCCACCGGGAGGGGGGGGGACAGGGCCCCCTCTAGCACAGATACGCAGTATTTT.

The chain has TRBV9 and TRBJ2-5; possible D gene TRBD2, 6 bases. Between the trimmed V and J ends, which lost 4 bases and 0 bases, there was a span of 13 bases. This CDR3 contains 15 residues. Germline loops: CDR1 SGDLS, CDR2 YYNGEE. The CDR3 DNA reads as TGTGCCAGCAGCACCCTTAGCGGCAACCAAGAGACCCAGTACTTC. Protein: CASSTLSGNQETQYF.

About this clonotype: One junction end does not reproduce the germline sequence, and a read error may be involved. The V call is TRBV4-2, the J call TRBJ2-1, with 10 bases fitting TRBD2. The germline CDR1 and CDR2 sequences are LGHNA and YNFKEQ. The CDR3 contains 16 residues. The CDR3 is CAISPGLADVYNEQFF. The CDR3 DNA sequence: TGTGCCATCAGCCCAGGACTAGCGGACGTATACAATGAGCAGTTCTTC.

V is TRBV6-5 and J is TRBJ2-5; D gene unclear. Germline CDR1 is MNHEY and CDR2 is SVGAGI. Trimming stripped 1 base from V and 0 bases from J, with 3 bases between. The CDR3 is made up of 13 amino acids. The CDR3 nucleotides read TGTGCCAGCAGTTACTTGTACCAAGAGACCCAGTACTTC. Encoded protein: CASSYLYQETQYF.

V and J are TRBV5-1 and TRBJ2-3; D not certain. CDR3 length equals 14 residues. Germline CDR1 SGHRS, CDR2 YFSETQ. Trimming took 0 bases from V and 3 from J, leaving 8 bases between them. The CDR3 region is CASSLGQETDTQYF. The CDR3 nucleotides read TGCGCCAGCAGCTTGGGGCAGGAGACAGATACGCAGTATTTT.

This clonotype has at least ten counts. The chain employs TRBV5-1 and TRBJ2-3; TRBD1 agrees at 9 bases. CDR1 is SGHRS, CDR2 YFSETQ, per germline. V lost 4 bases and J lost 5; bases outside the gene matches: 8. The CDR3 has 15 residues. This CDR3 reads CASSTQQGARDTQYF. In DNA form, the CDR3 reads TGCGCCAGCAGCACCCAACAGGGGGCCAGAGATACGCAGTATTTT.

Regarding this clonotype: A clone one base away is much larger, so this may be a read error. Written as DNA, the CDR3 is TGCTGTGCTAGAGATTGGGGGCCTATAGTCTCCTACGAGCAGTACTTC. It is translated as CCARDWGPIVSYEQYF. The rearrangement uses TRBV20-1 and TRBJ2-7; the D gene is possibly TRBD1 (6 bases). Germline CDR1 reads DFQATT; CDR2 reads SNEGSKA (reference sequence). The CDR3 contains 16 residues.

The rearrangement uses TRBV4-2 and TRBJ2-2; 11 nucleotides agree with TRBD1. CDR1 and CDR2 from the germline V gene are LGHNA and YNFKEQ. The CDR3 has 17 amino acids. The trim removed 3 bases at V and 7 bases at J, leaving 10 bases unmatched. Here the CDR3 DNA reads TGTGCCAGCAGCCAGAAGGGACAGGGGGGTAAGGACGGGGAGCTGTTTTTT. Its protein is CASSQKGQGGKDGELFF.

This chain uses TRBV7-9 with TRBJ2-1; 9 bases align to TRBD1. The length of the CDR3 is 15 residues. The junction had 7 bases not matched to a gene; V was cut back by 5 bases and J by 5 bases. Germline CDR1 is SEHNR and CDR2 is FQNEAQ (reference sequence). CDR3 amino acids: CASSREGQGHNEQFF. CDR3 coding DNA: TGTGCCAGCAGCAGAGAGGGACAGGGACACAATGAGCAGTTCTTC. The full variable domain, rest sourced from reference TRBV7-9 and TRBJ2-1, is DTGVSQNPRHKITKRGQNVTFRCDPISEHNRLYWYRQTLGQGPEFLTYFQNEAQLEKSRLLSDRFSAERPKGSFSTLEIQRTEQGDSAMYLCASSREGQGHNEQFFGPGTRLTVL.

The genes are TRBV6-1 and TRBJ1-6; 8 bases align to TRBD1. V gave up 7 bases and J gave up 9 bases; unmatched junction bases: 11. The germline V gene encodes CDR1 MNHNS and CDR2 SASEGT. The CDR3 loop spans 15 amino acids. Here the CDR3 DNA reads TGTGCCAGCACCCGAACCCTAACAGGGGGTTCACCCCTCCACTTT. Amino acid sequence: CASTRTLTGGSPLHF.

Worth noting for this clonotype: One end of the junction varies from germline; a read error may be responsible. This sequence joins TRBV11-2 and TRBJ2-5, with 7 bases matching TRBD2. Germline CDR1 is SGHAT and CDR2 is FQNNGV. The CDR3 is 18 residues long. The CDR3 DNA reads TGTGCCAGCAGCTTTTTGTCGGGGGGAATGGTAAACCAGGAGACCCAGTACTTC. Protein: CASSFLSGGMVNQETQYF.

This clonotype was picked up many times. The chain has TRBV7-6 and TRBJ2-3; either TRBD1 or TRBD2 may supply D (6 bases each). This CDR3 contains 17 residues. V lost 5 bases to trimming and J lost 3 bases, with 21 bases between them. The germline V gene encodes CDR1 SGHVS and CDR2 FNYEAQ. CDR3 bases: TGTGCCAGCAGCCCGGAGGGGGTAACGGTATTTACAGATACGCAGTATTTT. Amino acid sequence: CASSPEGVTVFTDTQYF.

This clonotype was counted a few times. The rearrangement uses TRBV10-2 and TRBJ2-7, with no clear D. Trimming left V 6 bases short and J 6 bases short, with 18 bases between. The CDR3 is 14 residues long. CDR1 and CDR2 (germline): WSHSY, SAAADI. CDR3 loop: CASRKTSSSGEQYF. Here the CDR3 DNA reads TGCGCCAGCAGAAAGACTTCATCCTCCGGCGAGCAGTACTTC.

This CDR3 is CSASFRGLEQYF. Here the CDR3 DNA reads TGCAGTGCTTCATTCAGGGGTCTCGAGCAGTACTTC. This chain uses TRBV20-1 with TRBJ2-7, with D perhaps matching TRBD1 (6 bases). V was cut by 5 bases and J by 6 bases, with 14 bases left in between. The germline V gene encodes CDR1 DFQATT and CDR2 SNEGSKA (reference sequence). The CDR3 has 12 amino acids.

This clonotype was recorded at least ten times. The rearrangement links TRBV20-1 to TRBJ2-1; D perhaps matches TRBD1 (5 bases). The germline V gene has CDR1 DFQATT and CDR2 SNEGSKA (reference sequence). CDR3 length equals 12 residues. V was trimmed by 5 bases and J by 6 bases, leaving 11 bases between them. The CDR3 coding sequence is TGCAGTGCTTTCGACAGACCCAATGAGCAGTTCTTC. Its protein product is CSAFDRPNEQFF.

The genes are TRBV6-2 or TRBV6-3 and TRBJ1-1; the D is unclear. V was trimmed by 2 bases and J by 1 base, leaving 14 bases between them. Per the germline V gene, CDR1 is MNHEY and CDR2 is SVGEGT. CDR3 size: 16 residues. The CDR3 nucleotides are TGTGCCAGCAGTTACGCGATCTTTCGGCCGAACACTGAAGCTTTCTTT. This codes for CASSYAIFRPNTEAFF.

Ten or more counts support this clonotype. The genes are TRBV20-1 and TRBJ2-3; D is ambiguous. CDR1 DFQATT and CDR2 SNEGSKA come from the germline V gene (reference sequence). There are 11 residues in the CDR3. V was shortened by 7 bases and J by 1 base, with 6 bases between the two germline ends. In DNA, the CDR3 is TGCAGTGAAATCCGCACAGATACGCAGTATTTT. Amino acid sequence: CSEIRTDTQYF.

V is TRBV18 and J is TRBJ1-2; D may be TRBD1 (5 bases). Per the germline V gene, CDR1 is KGHSH and CDR2 is LQKENI. This CDR3 region has 14 residues. Trimming cost V 4 bases and J 8 bases, with 17 bases left between them. The CDR3 DNA reads TGTGCCAGCTCACTTAACCGACAGACCGGGGGCTACACCTTC. This codes for CASSLNRQTGGYTF.

This clonotype was seen more than once but under ten times. This sequence joins TRBV28 and TRBJ1-5; the D is unclear. The CDR3 has 13 residues. CDR1 MDHEN and CDR2 SYDVKM come from the germline V gene. The V end was cut by 7 bases, the J end by 5 bases, with 12 bases between. CDR3 amino acids: CASTVVGDQPQHF. The CDR3 region has the DNA TGTGCCAGCACCGTCGTCGGGGATCAGCCCCAGCATTTT. Together with reference TRBV28 and TRBJ1-5, the CDR3 gives the full variable domain: DVKVTQSSRYLVKRTGEKVFLECVQDMDHENMFWYRQDPGLGLRLIYFSYDVKMKEKGDIPEGYSVSREKKERFSLILESASTNQTSMYLCASTVVGDQPQHFGDGTRLSIL.

This clonotype was found a few times. The chain links TRBV7-2 to TRBJ2-1; 8 bases align to TRBD2. CDR3 size: 15 residues. V lost 4 bases to trimming and J lost 4 bases; unmatched junction nucleotides: 6. Germline loops: CDR1 SGHTA, CDR2 FQGNSA. The CDR3, as DNA: TGTGCCAGCAGCTCGACCGGGAGGGAATACAATGAGCAGTTCTTC. Its translation: CASSSTGREYNEQFF.

The chain is built from TRBV6-1 and TRBJ1-1; 8 bases are a match to TRBD1. Germline CDR1 MNHNS, CDR2 SASEGT. The CDR3 loop spans 15 amino acids. Trimming cost V 6 bases and J 3 bases; bases outside gene matches: 9. The CDR3 sequence: CASRVGTGLYTEAFF. The CDR3 DNA reads as TGTGCCAGCAGAGTGGGGACAGGATTGTACACTGAAGCTTTCTTT.

The sample holds a few counts of this clonotype. V and J are TRBV7-3 and TRBJ1-2; unclear D gene. The germline gives CDR1 SGHTA, CDR2 FQGTGA. V was pared by 6 bases and J by 6 bases, with 17 bases between. The CDR3 length is 14 residues. The CDR3 reads CASSIGSDYNGYTF. For the CDR3, the DNA is TGTGCCAGCAGTATTGGGTCCGATTATAATGGCTACACCTTC.